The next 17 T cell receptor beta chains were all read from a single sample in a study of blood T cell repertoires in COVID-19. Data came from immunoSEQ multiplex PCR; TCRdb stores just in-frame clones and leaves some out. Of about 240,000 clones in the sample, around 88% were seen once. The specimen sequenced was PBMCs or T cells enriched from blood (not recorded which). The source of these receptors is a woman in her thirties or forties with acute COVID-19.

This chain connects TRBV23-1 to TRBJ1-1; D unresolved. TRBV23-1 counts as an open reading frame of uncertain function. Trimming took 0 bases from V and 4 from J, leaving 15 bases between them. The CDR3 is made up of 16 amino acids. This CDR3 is CASSQSPGPVGTEAFF. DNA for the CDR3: TGCGCCAGCAGTCAATCTCCGGGTCCCGTGGGCACTGAAGCTTTCTTT.

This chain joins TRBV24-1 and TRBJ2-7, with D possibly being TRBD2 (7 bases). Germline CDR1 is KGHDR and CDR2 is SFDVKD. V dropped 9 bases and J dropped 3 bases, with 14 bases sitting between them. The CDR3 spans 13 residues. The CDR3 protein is CATSKGGGYEQYF. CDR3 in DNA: TGTGCCACCTCAAAGGGGGGGGGCTACGAGCAGTACTTC.

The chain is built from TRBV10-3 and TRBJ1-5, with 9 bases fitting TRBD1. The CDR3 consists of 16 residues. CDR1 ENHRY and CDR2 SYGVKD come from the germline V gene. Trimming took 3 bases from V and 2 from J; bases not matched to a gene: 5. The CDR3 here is CAISEADRGGNQPQHF. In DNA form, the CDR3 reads TGTGCCATCAGTGAAGCGGACAGGGGTGGCAATCAGCCCCAGCATTTT.

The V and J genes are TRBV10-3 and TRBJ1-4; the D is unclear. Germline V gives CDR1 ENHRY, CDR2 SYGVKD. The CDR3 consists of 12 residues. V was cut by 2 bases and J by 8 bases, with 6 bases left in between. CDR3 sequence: CAISEIGEKLFF. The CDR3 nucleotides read TGTGCCATCAGTGAGATTGGCGAAAAACTGTTTTTT.

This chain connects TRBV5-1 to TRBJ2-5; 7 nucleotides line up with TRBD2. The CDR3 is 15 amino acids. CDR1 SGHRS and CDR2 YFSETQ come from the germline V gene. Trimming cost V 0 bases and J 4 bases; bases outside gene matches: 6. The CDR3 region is CASSLAGGGRETQYF. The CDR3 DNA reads TGCGCCAGCAGCTTGGCGGGAGGTGGAAGAGAGACCCAGTACTTC.

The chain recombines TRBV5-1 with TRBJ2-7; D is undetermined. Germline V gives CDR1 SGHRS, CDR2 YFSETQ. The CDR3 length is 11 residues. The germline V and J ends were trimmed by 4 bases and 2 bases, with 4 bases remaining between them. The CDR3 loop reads CASSLPYEQYF. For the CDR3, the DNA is TGCGCCAGCAGCCTCCCCTACGAGCAGTACTTC.

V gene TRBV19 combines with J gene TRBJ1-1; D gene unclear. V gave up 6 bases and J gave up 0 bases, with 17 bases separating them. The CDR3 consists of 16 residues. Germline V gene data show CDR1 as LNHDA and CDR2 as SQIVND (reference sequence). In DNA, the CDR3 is TGTGCCAGTAGACCTATCCCGACAAGGTTGAACACTGAAGCTTTCTTT. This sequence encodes CASRPIPTRLNTEAFF.

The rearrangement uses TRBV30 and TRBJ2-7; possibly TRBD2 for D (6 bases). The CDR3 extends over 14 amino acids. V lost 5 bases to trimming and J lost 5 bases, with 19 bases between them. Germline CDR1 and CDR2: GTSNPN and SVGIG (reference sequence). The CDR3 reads CAWVNWGESHEQYF. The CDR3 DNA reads TGTGCCTGGGTAAACTGGGGGGAGTCCCACGAGCAGTACTTC.

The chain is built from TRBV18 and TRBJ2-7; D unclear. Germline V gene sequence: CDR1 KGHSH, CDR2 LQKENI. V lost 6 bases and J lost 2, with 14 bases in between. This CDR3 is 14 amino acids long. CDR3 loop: CASSRGSGTYEQYF. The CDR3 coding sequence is TGTGCCAGCTCCCGTGGGTCAGGCACCTACGAGCAGTACTTC.

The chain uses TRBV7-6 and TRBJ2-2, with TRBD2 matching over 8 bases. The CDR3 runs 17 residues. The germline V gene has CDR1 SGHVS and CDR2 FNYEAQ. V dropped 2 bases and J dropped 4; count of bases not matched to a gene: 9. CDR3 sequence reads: CASSLKPGGSTTGELFF. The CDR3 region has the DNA TGTGCCAGCAGCTTAAAGCCGGGAGGGTCCACCACCGGGGAGCTGTTTTTT.

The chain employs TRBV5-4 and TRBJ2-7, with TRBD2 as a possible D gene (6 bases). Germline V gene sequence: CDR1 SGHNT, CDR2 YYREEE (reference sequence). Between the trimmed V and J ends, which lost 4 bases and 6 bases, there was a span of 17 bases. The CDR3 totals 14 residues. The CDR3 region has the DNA TGTGCCAGCAGCAAGGGTCCCTTGGAGGGCGAGCAGTACTTC. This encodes CASSKGPLEGEQYF.

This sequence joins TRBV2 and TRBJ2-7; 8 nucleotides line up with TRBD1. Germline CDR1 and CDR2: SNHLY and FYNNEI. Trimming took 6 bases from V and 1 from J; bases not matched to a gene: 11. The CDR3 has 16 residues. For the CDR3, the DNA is TGTGCCAGCAGAGGGGAAAGGACAGGGCCGTCCTACGAGCAGTACTTC. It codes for CASRGERTGPSYEQYF.

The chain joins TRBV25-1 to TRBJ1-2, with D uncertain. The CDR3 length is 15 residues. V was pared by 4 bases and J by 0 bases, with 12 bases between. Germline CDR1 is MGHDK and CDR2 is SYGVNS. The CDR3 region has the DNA TGTGCCAGCAGTGTAGATTCGAGAGCTAACTATGGCTACACCTTC. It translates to CASSVDSRANYGYTF.

The chain's CDR3 is CATSRDVTAYEQYF. The CDR3 DNA reads TGTGCCACCAGCAGAGATGTAACGGCCTACGAGCAGTACTTC. The chain joins TRBV15 to TRBJ2-7; D unresolved. This CDR3 contains 14 residues. V lost 0 bases and J lost 2, with 8 bases in between. From germline, CDR1 is LNHNV and CDR2 YYDKDF (reference sequence).

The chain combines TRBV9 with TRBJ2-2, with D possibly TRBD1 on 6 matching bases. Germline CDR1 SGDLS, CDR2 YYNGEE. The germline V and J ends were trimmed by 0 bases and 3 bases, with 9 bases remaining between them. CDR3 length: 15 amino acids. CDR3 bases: TGTGCCAGCAGCGTAGTTCCAGGGGACACCGGGGAGCTGTTTTTT. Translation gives CASSVVPGDTGELFF.

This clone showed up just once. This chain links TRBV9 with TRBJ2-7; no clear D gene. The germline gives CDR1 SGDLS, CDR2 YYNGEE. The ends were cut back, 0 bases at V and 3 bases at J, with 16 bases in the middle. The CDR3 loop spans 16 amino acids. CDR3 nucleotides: TGTGCCAGCAGCGTAGGCGGTAGCTTGGCCCTCTACGAGCAGTACTTC. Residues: CASSVGGSLALYEQYF.

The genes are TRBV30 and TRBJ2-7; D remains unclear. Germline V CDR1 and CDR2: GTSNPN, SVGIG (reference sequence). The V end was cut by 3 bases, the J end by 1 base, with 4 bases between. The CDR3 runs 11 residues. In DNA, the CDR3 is TGTGCCTGGAGACAATCCTACGAGCAGTACTTC. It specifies CAWRQSYEQYF.